This TCR beta chain originates from a study of T cell responses to AZD1222 COVID-19 vaccine. Overall study findings and caveats: Spike-specific TCR breadth rose after two AZD1222 doses, and depth rose as well. Clonal diversity was possibly underestimated, and the donors were mostly white British, with more females. The study reported that nearly half of spike-specific TCRs target unmutated variant regions. Repertoire sampling happened only post peak T cell response.

Comment on this clone: Its antigen is not known.

Only in-frame clones appear in the TCRdb table, and some are missing; sequencing was by immunoSEQ multiplex PCR. The sample lists some 150,000 clones; approximately 91% were seen once. This receptor was identified in an adult who received the MenACWY meningococcal vaccine as a control. Here the sequenced sample was peripheral blood, taken 28 days after the second dose of the MenACWY control vaccine.

CDR3: CASSPTGYYGYTF. As DNA, the CDR3 is TGTGCCAGCAGCCCGACAGGGTACTATGGCTACACCTTC. This rearrangement joins TRBV7-8 to TRBJ1-2, with 7 bases that match TRBD1. Germline-derived CDR1 and CDR2 are SGHVS and FQNEAQ. The CDR3 has 13 amino acids. V lost 5 bases to trimming and J lost 3 bases; unmatched junction nucleotides: 3.